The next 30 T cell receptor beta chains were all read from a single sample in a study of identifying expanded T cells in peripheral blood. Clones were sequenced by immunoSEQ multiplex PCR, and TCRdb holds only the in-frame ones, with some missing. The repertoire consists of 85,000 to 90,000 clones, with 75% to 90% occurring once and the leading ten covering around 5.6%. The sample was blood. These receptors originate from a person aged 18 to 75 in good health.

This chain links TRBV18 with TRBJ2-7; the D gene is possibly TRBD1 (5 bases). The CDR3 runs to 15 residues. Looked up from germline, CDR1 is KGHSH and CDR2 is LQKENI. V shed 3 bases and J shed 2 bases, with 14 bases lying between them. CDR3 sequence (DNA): TGTGCCAGCTCACCCCAGGGTGTAGGTACCTACGAGCAGTACTTC. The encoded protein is CASSPQGVGTYEQYF.

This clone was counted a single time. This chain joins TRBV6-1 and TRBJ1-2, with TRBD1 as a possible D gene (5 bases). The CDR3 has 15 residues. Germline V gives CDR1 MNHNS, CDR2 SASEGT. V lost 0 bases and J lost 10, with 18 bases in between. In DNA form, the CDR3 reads TGTGCCAGCAGTGAAGCCTCCCGTGTGCTGGGGGACTACACCTTC. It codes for CASSEASRVLGDYTF.

As DNA, the CDR3 is TGTGCCAGCAGCTTAGGTCCGGGACAGGACACTTACAATGAGCAGTTCTTC. This encodes CASSLGPGQDTYNEQFF. The chain recombines TRBV7-9 with TRBJ2-1; TRBD1 matches 8 bases. V shed 1 base, J shed 4 bases, and the junction held 9 bases outside the gene matches. CDR3 length: 17 residues. CDR1 and CDR2 from the germline V gene are SEHNR and FQNEAQ (reference sequence).

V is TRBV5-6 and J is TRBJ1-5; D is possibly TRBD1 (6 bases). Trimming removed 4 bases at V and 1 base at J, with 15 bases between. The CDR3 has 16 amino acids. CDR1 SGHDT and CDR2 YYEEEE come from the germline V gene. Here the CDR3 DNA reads TGTGCCAGCAGCGCAACAGGGATAAGAAGCAATCAGCCCCAGCATTTT. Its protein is CASSATGIRSNQPQHF.

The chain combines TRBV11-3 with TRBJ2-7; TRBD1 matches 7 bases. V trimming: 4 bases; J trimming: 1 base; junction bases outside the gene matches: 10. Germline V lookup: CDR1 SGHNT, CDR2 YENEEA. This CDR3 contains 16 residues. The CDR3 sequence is CASSSPSGTVSYEQYF. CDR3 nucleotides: TGTGCCAGCAGCTCTCCATCTGGGACAGTTTCCTACGAGCAGTACTTC.

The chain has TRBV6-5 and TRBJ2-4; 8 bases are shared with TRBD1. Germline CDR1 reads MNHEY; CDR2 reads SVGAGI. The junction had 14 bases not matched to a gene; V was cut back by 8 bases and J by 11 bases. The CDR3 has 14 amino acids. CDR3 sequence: CASGGTTGELVQYF. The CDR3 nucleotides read TGTGCCAGCGGTGGTACGACAGGGGAGTTAGTTCAGTACTTC.

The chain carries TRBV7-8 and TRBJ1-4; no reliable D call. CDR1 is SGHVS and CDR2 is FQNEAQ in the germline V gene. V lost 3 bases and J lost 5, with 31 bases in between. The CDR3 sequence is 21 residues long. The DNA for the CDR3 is TGTGCCAGCAGCTTGCTGAAGAAAAGTGGCGGCCGAGAATATCGAAATGAAAAACTGTTTTTT. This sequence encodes CASSLLKKSGGREYRNEKLFF.

CDR3 loop: CASSQDGQGYQPQHF. Written as DNA, the CDR3 is TGTGCCAGCAGCCAAGATGGGCAGGGATATCAGCCCCAGCATTTT. The rearrangement uses TRBV6-5 and TRBJ1-5, with D possibly matching TRBD1 (5 bases). Looked up from germline, CDR1 is MNHEY and CDR2 is SVGAGI. Trimming shortened V by 6 bases and J by 5 bases, and 17 bases separated the two germline ends. The length of the CDR3 is 15 residues.

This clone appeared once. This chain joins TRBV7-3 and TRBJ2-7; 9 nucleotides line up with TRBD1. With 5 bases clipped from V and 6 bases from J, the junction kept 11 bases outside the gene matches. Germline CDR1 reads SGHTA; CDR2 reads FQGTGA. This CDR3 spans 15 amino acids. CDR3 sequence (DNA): TGTGCCAGCAGCCCATCGGGGACAGGGAACGCCGAGCAGTACTTC. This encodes CASSPSGTGNAEQYF.

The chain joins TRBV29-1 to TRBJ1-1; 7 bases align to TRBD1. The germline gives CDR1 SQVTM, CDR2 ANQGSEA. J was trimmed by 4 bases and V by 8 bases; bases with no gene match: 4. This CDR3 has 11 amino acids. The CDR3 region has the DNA TGCAGCCTTCGGACAGGCACTGAAGCTTTCTTT. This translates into CSLRTGTEAFF.

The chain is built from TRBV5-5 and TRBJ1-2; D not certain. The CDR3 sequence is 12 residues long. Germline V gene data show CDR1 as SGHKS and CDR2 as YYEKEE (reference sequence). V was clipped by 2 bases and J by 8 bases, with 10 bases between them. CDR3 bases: TGTGCCAGCAGCTTTAGGGCAGAGGGCTACACCTTC. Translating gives CASSFRAEGYTF.

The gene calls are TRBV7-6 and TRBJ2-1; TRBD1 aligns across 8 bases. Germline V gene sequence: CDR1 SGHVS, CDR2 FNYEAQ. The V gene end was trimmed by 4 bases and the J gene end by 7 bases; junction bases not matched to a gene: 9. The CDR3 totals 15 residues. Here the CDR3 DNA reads TGTGCCAGCAGCTCACTCCAGGGGGCGCATAATGAGCAGTTCTTC. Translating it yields CASSSLQGAHNEQFF.

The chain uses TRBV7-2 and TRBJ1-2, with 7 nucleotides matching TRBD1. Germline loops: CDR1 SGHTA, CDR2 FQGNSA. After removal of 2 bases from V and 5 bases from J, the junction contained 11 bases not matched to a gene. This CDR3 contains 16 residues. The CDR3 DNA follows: TGTGCCAGCAGCTTAAGAGCGGGGGACAGAAATTATGGCTACACCTTC. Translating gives CASSLRAGDRNYGYTF. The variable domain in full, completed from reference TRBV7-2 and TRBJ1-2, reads GAGVSQSPSNKVTEKGKDVELRCDPISGHTALYWYRQSLGQGLEFLIYFQGNSAPDKSGLPSDRFSAERTGGSVSTLTIQRTQQEDSAVYLCASSLRAGDRNYGYTFGSGTRLTVV.

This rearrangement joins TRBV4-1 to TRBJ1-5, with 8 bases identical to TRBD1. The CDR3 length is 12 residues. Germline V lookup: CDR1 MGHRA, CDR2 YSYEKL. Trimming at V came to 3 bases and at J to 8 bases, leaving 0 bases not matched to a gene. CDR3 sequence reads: CASSQTGEPQHF. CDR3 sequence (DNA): TGCGCCAGCAGCCAGACAGGGGAGCCCCAGCATTTT.

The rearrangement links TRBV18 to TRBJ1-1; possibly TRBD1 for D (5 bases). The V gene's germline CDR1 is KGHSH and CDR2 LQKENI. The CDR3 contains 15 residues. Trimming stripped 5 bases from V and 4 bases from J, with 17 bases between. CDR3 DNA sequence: TGTGCCAGCTCATCGACAGACAGCGGTATCACTGAAGCTTTCTTT. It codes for CASSSTDSGITEAFF.

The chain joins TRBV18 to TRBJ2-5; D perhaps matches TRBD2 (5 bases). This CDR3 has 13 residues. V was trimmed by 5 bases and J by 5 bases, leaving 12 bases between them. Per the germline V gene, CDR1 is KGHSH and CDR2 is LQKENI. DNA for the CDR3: TGTGCCAGCTCAGCGGGTACGAAGGAGACCCAGTACTTC. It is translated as CASSAGTKETQYF. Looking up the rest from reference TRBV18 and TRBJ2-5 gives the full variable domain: NAGVMQNPRHLVRRRGQEARLRCSPMKGHSHVYWYRQLPEEGLKFMVYLQKENIIDESGMPKERFSAEFPKEGPSILRIQQVVRGDSAAYFCASSAGTKETQYFGPGTRLLVL.

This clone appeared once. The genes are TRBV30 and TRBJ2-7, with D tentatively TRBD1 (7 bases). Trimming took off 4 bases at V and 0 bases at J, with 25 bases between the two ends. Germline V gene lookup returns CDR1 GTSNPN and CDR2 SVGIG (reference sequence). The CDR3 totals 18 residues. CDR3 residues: CAWNGQISGGGSSYEQYF. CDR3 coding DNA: TGTGCCTGGAATGGGCAGATAAGTGGAGGGGGCTCCTCCTACGAGCAGTACTTC.

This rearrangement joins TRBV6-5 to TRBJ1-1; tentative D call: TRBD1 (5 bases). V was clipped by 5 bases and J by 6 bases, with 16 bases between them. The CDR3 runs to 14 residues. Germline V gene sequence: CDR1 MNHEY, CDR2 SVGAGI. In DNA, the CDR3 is TGTGCCAGCAGTGCTTATTCAGGGAAGGCTGAAGCTTTCTTT. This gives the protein CASSAYSGKAEAFF.

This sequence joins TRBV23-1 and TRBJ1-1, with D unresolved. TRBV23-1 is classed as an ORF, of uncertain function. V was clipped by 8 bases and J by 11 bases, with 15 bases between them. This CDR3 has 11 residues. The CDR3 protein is CASSRPRSAFF. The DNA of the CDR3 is TGCGCCAGCTCCCGTCCCCGATCGGCTTTCTTT.

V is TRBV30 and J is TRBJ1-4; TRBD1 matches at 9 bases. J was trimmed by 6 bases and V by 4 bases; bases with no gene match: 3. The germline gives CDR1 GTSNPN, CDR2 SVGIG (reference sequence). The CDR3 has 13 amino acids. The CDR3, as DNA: TGTGCCTGGAACAGGGGGCTAGATGAAAAACTGTTTTTT. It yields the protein CAWNRGLDEKLFF.

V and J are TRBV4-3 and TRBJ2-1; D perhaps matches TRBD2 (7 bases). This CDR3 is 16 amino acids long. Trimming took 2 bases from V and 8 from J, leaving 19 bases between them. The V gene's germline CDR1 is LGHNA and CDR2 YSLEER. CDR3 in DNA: TGCGCCAGCAGCCAATCCAAAGGGGGGGTATTCGATGAGCAGTTCTTC. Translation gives CASSQSKGGVFDEQFF.

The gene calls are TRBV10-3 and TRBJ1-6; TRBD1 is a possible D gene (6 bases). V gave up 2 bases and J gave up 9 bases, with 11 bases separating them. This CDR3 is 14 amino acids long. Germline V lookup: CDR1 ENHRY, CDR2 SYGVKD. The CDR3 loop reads CAISEPGGASPLHF. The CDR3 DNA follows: TGTGCCATCAGTGAGCCGGGGGGCGCTTCACCCCTCCACTTT.

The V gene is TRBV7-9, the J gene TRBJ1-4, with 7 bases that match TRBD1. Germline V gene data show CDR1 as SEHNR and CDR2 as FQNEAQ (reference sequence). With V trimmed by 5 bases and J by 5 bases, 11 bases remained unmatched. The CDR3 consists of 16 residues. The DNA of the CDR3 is TGTGCCAGCAGCCCCCGGCCAGGGGGAACCAATGAAAAACTGTTTTTT. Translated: CASSPRPGGTNEKLFF.

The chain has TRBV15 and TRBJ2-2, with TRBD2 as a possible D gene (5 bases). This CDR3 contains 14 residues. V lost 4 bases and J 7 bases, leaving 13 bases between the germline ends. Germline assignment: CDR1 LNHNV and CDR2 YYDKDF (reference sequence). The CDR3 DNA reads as TGTGCCACCAGCAAAGATCGGGCGGGCGGGGAGCTGTTTTTT. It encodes CATSKDRAGGELFF.

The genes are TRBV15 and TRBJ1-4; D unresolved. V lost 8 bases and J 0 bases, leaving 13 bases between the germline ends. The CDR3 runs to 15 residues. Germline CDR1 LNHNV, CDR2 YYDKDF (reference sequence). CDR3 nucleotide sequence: TGTGCCACCTCCGGACCGAGGGCAACTAATGAAAAACTGTTTTTT. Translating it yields CATSGPRATNEKLFF.

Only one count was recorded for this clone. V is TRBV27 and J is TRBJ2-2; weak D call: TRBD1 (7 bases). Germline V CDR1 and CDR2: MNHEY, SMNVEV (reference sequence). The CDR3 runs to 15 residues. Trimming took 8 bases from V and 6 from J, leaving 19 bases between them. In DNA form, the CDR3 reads TGTGCCAGCGGGAGACAGGGAGGTTTTGCCGGGGAGCTGTTTTTT. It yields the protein CASGRQGGFAGELFF.

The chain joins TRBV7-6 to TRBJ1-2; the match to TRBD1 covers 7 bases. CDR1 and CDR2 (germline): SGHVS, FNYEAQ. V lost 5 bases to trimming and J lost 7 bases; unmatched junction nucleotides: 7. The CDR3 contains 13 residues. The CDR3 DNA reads TGTGCCAGCAGCGCCACAGGGGATAGTGGCTACACCTTC. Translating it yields CASSATGDSGYTF.

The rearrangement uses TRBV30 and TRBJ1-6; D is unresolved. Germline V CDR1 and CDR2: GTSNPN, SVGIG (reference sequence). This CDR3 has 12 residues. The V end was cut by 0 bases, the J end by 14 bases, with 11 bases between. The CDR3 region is CAWSVTGPTLHF. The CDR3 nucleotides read TGTGCCTGGAGTGTAACTGGGCCCACCCTCCACTTT.

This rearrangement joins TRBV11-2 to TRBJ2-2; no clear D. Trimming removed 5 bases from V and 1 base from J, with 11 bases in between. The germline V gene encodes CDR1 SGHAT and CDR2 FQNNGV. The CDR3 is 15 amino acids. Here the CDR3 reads CASSQRLLNTGELFF. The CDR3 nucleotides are TGTGCCAGCAGCCAAAGACTTCTGAACACCGGGGAGCTGTTTTTT.

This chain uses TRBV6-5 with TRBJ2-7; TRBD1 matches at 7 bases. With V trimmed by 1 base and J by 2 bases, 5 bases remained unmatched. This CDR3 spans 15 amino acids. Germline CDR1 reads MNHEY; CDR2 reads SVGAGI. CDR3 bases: TGTGCCAGCAGTTACTTAAACAGGGGTGCCTACGAGCAGTACTTC. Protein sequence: CASSYLNRGAYEQYF.